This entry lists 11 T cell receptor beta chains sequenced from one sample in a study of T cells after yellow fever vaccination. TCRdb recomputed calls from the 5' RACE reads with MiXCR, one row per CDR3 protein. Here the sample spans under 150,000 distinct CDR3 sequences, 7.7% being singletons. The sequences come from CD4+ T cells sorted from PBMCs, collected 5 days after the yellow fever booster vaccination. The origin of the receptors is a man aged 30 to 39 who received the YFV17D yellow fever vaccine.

The CDR3 nucleotides read TGTGCCAGCTCACCACCGGGACAGGGGTGGGAGCAGTTCTTC. Its protein product is CASSPPGQGWEQFF. The genes are TRBV18 and TRBJ2-1; 10 nucleotides match TRBD1. The CDR3 loop spans 14 amino acids. With V trimmed by 0 bases and J by 10 bases, 3 bases remained unmatched. Germline-derived CDR1 and CDR2 are KGHSH and LQKENI. The entire variable domain, with the rest obtained from reference TRBV18 and TRBJ2-1, is as follows: NAGVMQNPRHLVRRRGQEARLRCSPMKGHSHVYWYRQLPEEGLKFMVYLQKENIIDESGMPKERFSAEFPKEGPSILRIQQVVRGDSAAYFCASSPPGQGWEQFFGPGTRLTVL.

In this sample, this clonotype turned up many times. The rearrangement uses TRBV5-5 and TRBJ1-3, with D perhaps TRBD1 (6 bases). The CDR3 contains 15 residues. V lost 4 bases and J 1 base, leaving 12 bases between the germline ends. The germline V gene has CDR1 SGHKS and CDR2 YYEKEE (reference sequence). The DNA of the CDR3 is TGTGCCAGCAGCGTCTCAGGGGATTCTGGAAACACCATATATTTT. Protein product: CASSVSGDSGNTIYF.

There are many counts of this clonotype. This chain's CDR3 is CASSLTGANEQFF. The CDR3 coding sequence is TGCGCCAGCAGCTTGACAGGGGCCAATGAGCAGTTCTTC. The gene calls are TRBV5-1 and TRBJ2-1, with 7 bases that match TRBD1. Germline assignment: CDR1 SGHRS and CDR2 YFSETQ. With V trimmed by 1 base and J by 6 bases, 1 base remained unmatched. The CDR3 extends over 13 amino acids.

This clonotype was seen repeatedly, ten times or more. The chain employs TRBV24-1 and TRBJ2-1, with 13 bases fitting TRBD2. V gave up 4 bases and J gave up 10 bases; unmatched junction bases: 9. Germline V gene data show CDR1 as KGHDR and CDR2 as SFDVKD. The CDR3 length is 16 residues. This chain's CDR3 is CATSEYDGTSGKEQFF. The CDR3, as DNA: TGTGCCACCAGTGAATACGACGGGACTAGCGGGAAAGAGCAGTTCTTC.

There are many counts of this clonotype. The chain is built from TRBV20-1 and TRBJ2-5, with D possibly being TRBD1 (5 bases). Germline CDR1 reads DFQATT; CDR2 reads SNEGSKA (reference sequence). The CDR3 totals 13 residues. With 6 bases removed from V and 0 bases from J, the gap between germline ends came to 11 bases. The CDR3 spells CSAPDIYQETQYF. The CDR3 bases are TGCAGTGCCCCGGACATCTACCAAGAGACCCAGTACTTC.

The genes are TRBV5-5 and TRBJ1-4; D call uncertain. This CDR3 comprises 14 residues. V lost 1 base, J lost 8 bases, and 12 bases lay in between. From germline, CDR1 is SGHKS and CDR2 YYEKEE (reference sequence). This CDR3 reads CASSLRGIREKLFF. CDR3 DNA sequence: TGTGCCAGCAGCTTGCGCGGGATCCGGGAAAAACTGTTTTTT.

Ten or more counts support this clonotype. CDR3: CASSHSRGRTANTGELFF. DNA for the CDR3: TGTGCCAGCAGCCACTCGAGGGGGAGGACAGCGAACACCGGGGAGCTGTTTTTT. V usage is TRBV12-3 or TRBV12-4 and J usage is TRBJ2-2; D may match TRBD1 or TRBD2 (6 bases each). The CDR3 is made up of 18 amino acids. With 6 bases removed from V and 0 bases from J, the gap between germline ends came to 20 bases.

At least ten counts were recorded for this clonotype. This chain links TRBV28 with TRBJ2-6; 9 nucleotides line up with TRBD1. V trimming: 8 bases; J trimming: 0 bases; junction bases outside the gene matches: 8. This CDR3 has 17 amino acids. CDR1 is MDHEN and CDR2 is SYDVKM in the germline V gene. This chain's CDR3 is CASPTGTGSSGANVLTF. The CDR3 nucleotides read TGTGCCAGCCCTACCGGGACAGGGAGCTCTGGGGCCAACGTCCTGACTTTC.

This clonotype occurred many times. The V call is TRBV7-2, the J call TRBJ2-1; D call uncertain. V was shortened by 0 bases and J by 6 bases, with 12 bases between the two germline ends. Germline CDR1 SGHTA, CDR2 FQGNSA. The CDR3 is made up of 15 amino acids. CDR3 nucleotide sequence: TGTGCCAGCAGCTTAGCCTCCCGGGTTGGCAATGAGCAGTTCTTC. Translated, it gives CASSLASRVGNEQFF.

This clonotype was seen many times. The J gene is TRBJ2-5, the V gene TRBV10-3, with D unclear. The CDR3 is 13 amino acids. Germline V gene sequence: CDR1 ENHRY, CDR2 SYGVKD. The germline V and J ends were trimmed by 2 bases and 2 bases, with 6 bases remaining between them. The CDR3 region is CAISEVRQETQYF. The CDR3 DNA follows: TGTGCCATCAGTGAGGTCAGACAAGAGACCCAGTACTTC.

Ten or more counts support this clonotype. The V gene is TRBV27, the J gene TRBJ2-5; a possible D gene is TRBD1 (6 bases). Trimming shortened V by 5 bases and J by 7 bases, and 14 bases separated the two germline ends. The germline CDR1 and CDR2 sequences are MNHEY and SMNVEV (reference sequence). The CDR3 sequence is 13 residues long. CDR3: CASSAYRDGTQYF. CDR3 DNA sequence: TGTGCCAGCAGTGCATACAGGGACGGGACCCAGTACTTC.